One sample yielded the 18 T cell receptor beta chains listed below, sequenced in a study of T cell repertoires in cytomegalovirus infection. TCRdb used MiXCR to reprocess the reads, holding one entry per CDR3 protein. The repertoire consists of about 300,000 distinct CDR3 sequences, with over 20% occurring once and the leading ten covering approximately 13%. The sequenced material came from PBMCs. The receptors stem from a human donor in good health (CMV status not recorded). Some clones in this sample may be carry-over from other donors' samples.

This clonotype was observed a handful of times. V usage is TRBV29-1 and J usage is TRBJ2-7, with 8 positions matching TRBD2. Looked up from germline, CDR1 is SQVTM and CDR2 is ANQGSEA. With 6 bases clipped from V and 1 base from J, the junction kept 11 bases outside the gene matches. This CDR3 has 15 amino acids. CDR3 loop: CSVRITSGRSYEQYF. For the CDR3, the DNA is TGCAGCGTCCGTATTACTAGCGGAAGATCCTACGAGCAGTACTTC.

This clonotype was counted ten times or more. The chain recombines TRBV7-2 with TRBJ2-3; D may be TRBD1 (6 bases). This CDR3 spans 15 amino acids. V lost 7 bases and J lost 2, with 16 bases in between. Germline V gene data show CDR1 as SGHTA and CDR2 as FQGNSA. CDR3 DNA: TGTGCCAGCACTAAAGGACAGCCGAACACAGATACGCAGTATTTT. Translation: CASTKGQPNTDTQYF.

This clonotype was detected ten times or more. The chain employs TRBV12-3 or TRBV12-4 and TRBJ1-1, with D uncertain. CDR3 length: 14 residues. Trimming removed 8 bases at V and 1 base at J, with 14 bases between. CDR3 region: CASVLSDGNTEAFF. The DNA for the CDR3 is TGTGCCAGCGTCCTTTCTGACGGGAACACTGAAGCTTTCTTT.

This clonotype has a handful of counts. This chain uses TRBV7-2 with TRBJ1-5; D might be TRBD1 (5 bases). This CDR3 contains 14 residues. Trimming removed 5 bases at V and 6 bases at J, with 14 bases between. CDR1 is SGHTA and CDR2 is FQGNSA in the germline V gene. The chain's CDR3 is CASSPQGLGQPQHF. CDR3 coding DNA: TGTGCCAGCAGCCCTCAGGGTCTGGGTCAGCCCCAGCATTTT.

This rearrangement joins TRBV20-1 to TRBJ2-2; D call uncertain. The CDR3 loop spans 13 amino acids. Germline CDR1 and CDR2: DFQATT and SNEGSKA (reference sequence). Trimming removed 5 bases from V and 2 bases from J, with 9 bases in between. CDR3 in amino acids: CSAFDGNTGELFF. The CDR3 nucleotides are TGCAGTGCTTTTGACGGTAACACCGGGGAGCTGTTTTTT.

The chain uses TRBV20-1 and TRBJ2-1; weak D call: TRBD2 (6 bases). From germline, CDR1 is DFQATT and CDR2 SNEGSKA (reference sequence). The CDR3 runs to 11 residues. Trimming removed 4 bases from V and 6 bases from J, with 7 bases in between. The CDR3 loop is CSAIGGNEQFF. For the CDR3, the DNA is TGCAGTGCTATCGGGGGCAATGAGCAGTTCTTC.

The chain uses TRBV5-1 and TRBJ1-1; D possibly corresponds to TRBD1 (6 bases). V was shortened by 4 bases and J by 0 bases, with 16 bases between the two germline ends. There are 16 residues in the CDR3. Looked up from germline, CDR1 is SGHRS and CDR2 is YFSETQ. The DNA for the CDR3 is TGCGCCAGCAGCCTCCGGGACACCGGTATGAACACTGAAGCTTTCTTT. Protein sequence: CASSLRDTGMNTEAFF.

This clonotype was detected only a few times. V gene TRBV6-1 combines with J gene TRBJ2-6, with TRBD2 as a possible D gene (5 bases). Germline CDR1 and CDR2: MNHNS and SASEGT. The germline V and J ends were trimmed by 1 base and 0 bases, with 7 bases remaining between them. This CDR3 has 16 amino acids. The CDR3: CASSEGRRSGANVLTF. CDR3 sequence (DNA): TGTGCCAGCAGTGAAGGGAGGCGCTCTGGGGCCAACGTCCTGACTTTC.

The sample holds a few counts of this clonotype. The chain couples TRBV19 to TRBJ2-3; D call uncertain. Germline CDR1 LNHDA, CDR2 SQIVND (reference sequence). The CDR3 consists of 15 residues. V was shortened by 3 bases and J by 2 bases, with 12 bases between the two germline ends. Here the CDR3 reads CASSMFGQFTDTQYF. The CDR3 DNA reads as TGTGCCAGTAGTATGTTTGGGCAGTTCACAGATACGCAGTATTTT.

The chain uses TRBV19 and TRBJ2-1; TRBD2 matches 14 bases. This CDR3 is built from 16 residues. The J segment lost 7 bases and the V segment lost 7 bases, leaving 9 bases of the junction unmatched. Germline CDR1 and CDR2: LNHDA and SQIVND (reference sequence). This chain's CDR3 is CASTLSTSGRVNEQFF. For the CDR3, the DNA is TGTGCCAGTACCCTTTCGACTAGCGGGAGGGTAAATGAGCAGTTCTTC.

The chain employs TRBV5-6 and TRBJ2-7, with 8 bases identical to TRBD1. Trimming cost V 4 bases and J 3 bases; bases outside gene matches: 6. The CDR3 runs 14 residues. The V gene's germline CDR1 is SGHDT and CDR2 YYEEEE. The CDR3 DNA follows: TGTGCCAGCAGCGAGGGACAGGTTGGCTACGAGCAGTACTTC. Its translation is CASSEGQVGYEQYF.

The genes are TRBV7-9 and TRBJ2-7; D unresolved. The CDR3 has 13 amino acids. Germline V CDR1 and CDR2: SEHNR, FQNEAQ (reference sequence). V shed 2 bases and J shed 0 bases, with 5 bases lying between them. The CDR3 sequence is CASSLTASYEQYF. The CDR3, as DNA: TGTGCCAGCAGCTTAACAGCCTCCTACGAGCAGTACTTC. The entire variable domain, with the rest obtained from reference TRBV7-9 and TRBJ2-7, is as follows: DTGVSQNPRHKITKRGQNVTFRCDPISEHNRLYWYRQTLGQGPEFLTYFQNEAQLEKSRLLSDRFSAERPKGSFSTLEIQRTEQGDSAMYLCASSLTASYEQYFGPGTRLTVT.

The gene calls are TRBV4-3 and TRBJ2-7; TRBD1 or TRBD2 may be the D gene (6 bases each). V lost 1 base, J lost 7 bases, and 29 bases lay in between. This CDR3 is built from 19 residues. Germline V gives CDR1 LGHNA, CDR2 YSLEER. CDR3 region: CASSQGLRGAPNQMKEQYF. The CDR3 region has the DNA TGCGCCAGCAGCCAAGGATTAAGGGGGGCGCCTAACCAAATGAAGGAGCAGTACTTC.

This clonotype was seen a few times. The V gene is TRBV10-3, the J gene TRBJ2-1, with a tentative D call TRBD2 (6 bases). This CDR3 is built from 16 residues. Germline V lookup: CDR1 ENHRY, CDR2 SYGVKD. Trimming removed 0 bases from V and 5 bases from J, with 14 bases in between. The CDR3 nucleotides are TGTGCCATCAGTGAGTCTGGGAGGTACAAGGACAATGAGCAGTTCTTC. This codes for CAISESGRYKDNEQFF.

This clonotype has a handful of counts. The chain links TRBV12-3 or TRBV12-4 to TRBJ2-7, with 8 bases lining up with TRBD1. The CDR3 spans 13 residues. V was pared by 1 base and J by 7 bases, with 3 bases of the junction left unmatched. This CDR3 is CASSLGTGQEQYF. The DNA for the CDR3 is TGTGCCAGCAGTTTAGGGACAGGGCAGGAGCAGTACTTC.

The chain joins TRBV5-4 to TRBJ1-1; D is possibly TRBD1 (5 bases). This CDR3 comprises 16 residues. Trimming left V 4 bases short and J 0 bases short, with 16 bases between. The V gene's germline CDR1 is SGHNT and CDR2 YYREEE (reference sequence). In DNA, the CDR3 is TGTGCCAGCAGCCTGGGGGAGGGACTGCTGAACACTGAAGCTTTCTTT. This encodes CASSLGEGLLNTEAFF.

This clonotype occurred many times. The chain employs TRBV7-2 and TRBJ2-2, with TRBD2 identical over 7 bases. Germline CDR1 is SGHTA and CDR2 is FQGNSA. V shed 5 bases and J 3 bases; nucleotides not matched to a gene: 9. The CDR3 spans 16 residues. The CDR3, as DNA: TGTGCCAGCAGCCCCGTACCTAGCGGATACACCGGGGAGCTGTTTTTT. Translated, it gives CASSPVPSGYTGELFF.

This clonotype was seen ten or more times. This chain links TRBV7-2 with TRBJ2-1; D unclear. The CDR3 is made up of 12 amino acids. In germline, CDR1 is SGHTA, CDR2 FQGNSA. Trimming removed 5 bases from V and 3 bases from J, with 5 bases in between. The CDR3 is CASSPVYNEQFF. The CDR3 nucleotides read TGTGCCAGCAGCCCAGTCTACAATGAGCAGTTCTTC.